These T cell receptor beta chains were read from a single sample in a study of identical twins. TCRdb re-derived calls from the 5' RACE reads in MiXCR, one entry per CDR3 protein. The sample includes approximately 490,000 distinct CDR3 sequences, approximately 20% of them seen just once. These same records also appear under a second study, on yellow fever vaccine responses in identical twins.

Sequencing input: CD4+ T cells sorted from blood. Receptors were obtained from a woman in her late teens or twenties in good health. Both conserved end residues are part of each CDR3.

TRBV10-3	CAISERLAGGETQYF
TRBV15	CATSREVAGTDTQYF
TRBV12-3/TRBV12-4	CASSPGQIQGYTF
TRBV6-5	CASSYSGSGAPSGNTIYF
TRBV2	CASSEGLDGGEQFF
TRBV4-2	CASSPQRGVEGQFF
TRBV11-2	CASRGMNTEAFF
TRBV27	CASSLQGGTYNSPLHF
TRBV7-2	CASSLSAGTYTDTQYF
TRBV5-1	CASTAGGGTDTQYF
TRBV12-3/TRBV12-4	CASTLRGLTDTQFF
TRBV12-3/TRBV12-4	CASRLGGALGQPQHF
TRBV6-1	CATQSGGLETQYF
TRBV5-1	CASSLAGTANTGELFF
TRBV7-9	CASRPYRNNEQFF
TRBV6-1	CASSTGSRVEQFF
TRBV15	CATSRDAADSNQPQHF
TRBV4-1	CASSQPKDSEKLFF
TRBV7-6	CASSFQEGDEQFF
TRBV18	CASSLWDSMNTEAFF
TRBV20-1	CSARLAEGTGELFF
TRBV3-1	CASSQLTGGNGYTF
TRBV24-1	CATTSGRATDTQYF
TRBV12-3/TRBV12-4	CASRTTANYGYTF
TRBV6-5	CASSYFSASGANVLTF
TRBV6-1	CASSVTQGNTGELFF
TRBV5-1	CASSLRTENYNEQFF
TRBV7-2	CASSRRNTNEQFF
TRBV27	CASSWKAGTGGTEQYF
TRBV29-1	CSVGRTSADTQYF
TRBV7-2	CASSSDSYRDLAEAFF
TRBV3-1	CATASGSGANVLTF
TRBV7-9	CASSLGTSGRMDTFF
TRBV12-3/TRBV12-4	CASSLGHTPGPAELFF
TRBV5-1	CASSLEGTSRFEQYF
TRBV11-1	CASSFRTPSYNEQFF
TRBV11-2	CASSLRGQGIHEQYF
TRBV6-9	CASSSRGDEQYF
TRBV12-3/TRBV12-4	CASGDAKNIQYF
TRBV7-2	CASSPRSRGGAGNTIYF
TRBV5-6	CASRPTGDTGELFF
TRBV6-5	CASSFRAFTEAFF
TRBV5-6	CASSLAIFNEQFF
TRBV20-1	CSAFRSGTGEDNEQFF
TRBV20-1	CSARDGARSETQYF
TRBV6-5	CASSYGRDSNQPQHF
TRBV29-1	CSVNVPEQFF
TRBV15	CATSRDQGLYNEQFF
TRBV7-9	CASSLGRGDYEQYF
TRBV12-3/TRBV12-4	CASSLGEGDTEAFF
TRBV18	CASSPRILVVSGANVLTF